These 20 T cell receptor beta chains came from one sample sequenced in a study of blood T cell repertoires in COVID-19. The data were produced by immunoSEQ multiplex PCR, yet TCRdb's version contains in-frame clones alone and is incomplete. The data hold tens of thousands of clones, with less than 80% observed a single time. The sequencing input was peripheral blood. The receptors shown here come from a human donor in a cohort sampled during active COVID-19.

The V call is TRBV9, the J call TRBJ1-6; D is undetermined. This CDR3 region has 15 residues. Trimming pared 0 bases from V and 6 bases from J, leaving 10 bases between. CDR1 is SGDLS and CDR2 is YYNGEE in the germline V gene. CDR3 sequence (DNA): TGTGCCAGCAGCGTAGACGGACTGCCTAATTCACCCCTCCACTTT. Encoded protein: CASSVDGLPNSPLHF.

Turning to this clone: The sample holds other DNA sequences that translate to the same CDR3. The chain links TRBV12-3 or TRBV12-4 to TRBJ2-7, with no clear D. Trimming stripped 6 bases from V and 1 base from J, with 7 bases between. The length of the CDR3 is 12 residues. Here the CDR3 reads CASRRASYEQYF. The CDR3 DNA follows: TGTGCCAGCAGGCGCGCTTCCTACGAGCAGTACTTC.

The chain joins TRBV5-6 to TRBJ2-3, with 7 positions matching TRBD1. Germline V gene data show CDR1 as SGHDT and CDR2 as YYEEEE. J gave up 2 bases and V 5 bases, and 8 bases lay outside the gene matches. The CDR3 contains 15 residues. CDR3 sequence: CASRRAGGNTDTQYF. CDR3 DNA sequence: TGTGCCAGCAGGAGGGCAGGGGGAAACACAGATACGCAGTATTTT. Drawing the rest from reference TRBV5-6 and TRBJ2-3, the complete variable domain is DAGVTQSPTHLIKTRGQQVTLRCSPKSGHDTVSWYQQALGQGPQFIFQYYEEEERQRGNFPDRFSGHQFPNYSSELNVNALLLGDSALYLCASRRAGGNTDTQYFGPGTRLTVL.

The chain has TRBV11-2 and TRBJ2-1; the match to TRBD2 covers 12 bases. Germline-derived CDR1 and CDR2 are SGHAT and FQNNGV. V shed 5 bases and J 4 bases; nucleotides not matched to a gene: 15. The CDR3 covers 19 residues. The CDR3 DNA reads as TGTGCCAGCAGCCCAGCTACTAGCGGGAGGCGTAGGGTATACAATGAGCAGTTCTTC. Amino acids: CASSPATSGRRRVYNEQFF.

The sample holds one count of this clone. The chain employs TRBV19 and TRBJ2-3; D gene ambiguous. Germline CDR1 and CDR2: LNHDA and SQIVND (reference sequence). V shed 4 bases and J shed 0 bases, with 11 bases lying between them. The CDR3 runs to 15 residues. CDR3 region: CASSRQVISTDTQYF. CDR3 DNA sequence: TGTGCCAGTAGTAGGCAGGTAATTAGCACAGATACGCAGTATTTT. The whole variable domain, filled in from reference TRBV19 and TRBJ2-3, reads DGGITQSPKYLFRKEGQNVTLSCEQNLNHDAMYWYRQDPGQGLRLIYYSQIVNDFQKGDIAEGYSVSREKKESFPLTVTSAQKNPTAFYLCASSRQVISTDTQYFGPGTRLTVL.

This clone occurred a few times. The gene calls are TRBV5-1 and TRBJ1-1; D is unresolved. Trimming took off 4 bases at V and 9 bases at J, with 16 bases between the two ends. Germline-derived CDR1 and CDR2 are SGHRS and YFSETQ. The CDR3 runs 13 residues. CDR3 protein: CASSTGEEGKAFF. Written as DNA, the CDR3 is TGCGCCAGCAGCACCGGTGAGGAGGGAAAAGCTTTCTTT.

This chain uses TRBV24-1 with TRBJ2-1; 10 bases map to TRBD2. Germline V gives CDR1 KGHDR, CDR2 SFDVKD. J gave up 7 bases and V 0 bases, and 8 bases lay outside the gene matches. This CDR3 contains 17 residues. The CDR3: CATSDLRLAGAANEQFF. In DNA, the CDR3 is TGTGCCACCAGTGATTTGAGGCTAGCGGGAGCTGCGAATGAGCAGTTCTTC.

This clone was seen only a few times. V gene TRBV11-2 combines with J gene TRBJ1-6; D is perhaps TRBD1 (5 bases). With 1 base removed from V and 10 bases from J, the gap between germline ends came to 11 bases. Germline CDR1 SGHAT, CDR2 FQNNGV. The CDR3 has 14 residues. The CDR3 DNA follows: TGTGCCAGCAGCTTAGGACAGACGCAGTCACCCCTCCACTTT. It encodes CASSLGQTQSPLHF.

This clone was seen a handful of times. This sequence joins TRBV6-2 or TRBV6-3 and TRBJ1-2; D is unresolved. This CDR3 has 15 amino acids. Germline CDR1 is MNHEY and CDR2 is SVGEGT. Trimming removed 5 bases at V and 0 bases at J, with 13 bases between. Written as DNA, the CDR3 is TGTGCCAGCAGTCCGCGGCGCCTATCTAACTATGGCTACACCTTC. Translated: CASSPRRLSNYGYTF.

V and J are TRBV11-3 and TRBJ2-1, with TRBD2 as a possible D gene (6 bases). The CDR3 is 17 amino acids. Germline CDR1 and CDR2: SGHNT and YENEEA. V was pared by 3 bases and J by 2 bases, with 17 bases between. The CDR3 sequence is CASSFGGSGGAYNEQFF. In DNA, the CDR3 is TGTGCCAGCAGCTTCGGTGGTAGCGGCGGAGCCTACAATGAGCAGTTCTTC.

J is TRBJ2-1 and V is TRBV6-5; 7 bases line up with TRBD1. Trimming removed 0 bases from V and 5 bases from J; junction bases left unmatched: 4. Germline V gene data show CDR1 as MNHEY and CDR2 as SVGAGI. There are 15 residues in the CDR3. CDR3 nucleotide sequence: TGTGCCAGCAGTTACTCTCCCAGGGGGAACAATGAGCAGTTCTTC. This sequence encodes CASSYSPRGNNEQFF.

The chain combines TRBV24-1 with TRBJ2-6, with D hard to call. Trimming shortened V by 9 bases and J by 0 bases, and 11 bases separated the two germline ends. CDR1 KGHDR and CDR2 SFDVKD come from the germline V gene. CDR3 length: 15 amino acids. CDR3 DNA: TGTGCCACCGGCAAGCGATCCTCTGGGGCCAACGTCCTGACTTTC. Encoded protein: CATGKRSSGANVLTF.

This clone has a single count. The gene calls are TRBV7-9 and TRBJ2-7, with 8 nucleotides matching TRBD2. Germline assignment: CDR1 SEHNR and CDR2 FQNEAQ (reference sequence). The junction had 10 bases not matched to a gene; V was cut back by 1 base and J by 5 bases. This CDR3 region has 16 residues. CDR3 loop: CASSLGERELFHEQYF. The CDR3 nucleotides read TGTGCCAGCAGCTTAGGAGAGCGGGAGCTTTTCCACGAGCAGTACTTC.

This clone came up a few times. The chain joins TRBV24-1 to TRBJ2-2, with a tentative D call TRBD1 (5 bases). CDR1 and CDR2 from the germline V gene are KGHDR and SFDVKD. V lost 4 bases and J lost 7, with 12 bases in between. This CDR3 has 14 residues. The CDR3 nucleotides are TGTGCCACCAGTGAGCCCAGGGTAATCGGGGAGCTGTTTTTT. It yields the protein CATSEPRVIGELFF.

This clone occurred once. This sequence joins TRBV7-2 and TRBJ1-1; weak D call: TRBD1 (6 bases). Germline-derived CDR1 and CDR2 are SGHTA and FQGNSA. Between the trimmed V and J ends, which lost 5 bases and 11 bases, there was a span of 12 bases. The CDR3 totals 11 residues. CDR3 region: CASSNSRGAFF. The CDR3 bases are TGTGCCAGCAGCAACTCGAGGGGGGCTTTCTTT.

The J gene is TRBJ1-2, the V gene TRBV7-9; 10 positions agree with TRBD1. This CDR3 comprises 14 residues. The germline V gene encodes CDR1 SEHNR and CDR2 FQNEAQ (reference sequence). J gave up 8 bases and V 5 bases, and 8 bases lay outside the gene matches. This CDR3 reads CASSRPGTGAGYTF. For the CDR3, the DNA is TGTGCCAGCAGCAGACCTGGGACAGGGGCCGGCTACACCTTC.

The chain joins TRBV3-1 (or the pseudogene TRBV3-2) to TRBJ1-6; D is uncertain. The CDR3 length is 15 residues. V lost 4 bases, J lost 7 bases, and 14 bases lay in between. The V gene's germline CDR1 is LGHDT and CDR2 YNNKEL (reference sequence). Here the CDR3 reads CASSLRTAGNSPLHF. CDR3 bases: TGTGCCAGCAGCCTCAGGACGGCGGGGAATTCACCCCTCCACTTT.

The chain links TRBV7-9 to TRBJ1-2, with D unresolved. The CDR3 length is 14 residues. CDR1 SEHNR and CDR2 FQNEAQ come from the germline V gene (reference sequence). V shed 5 bases and J shed 1 base, with 11 bases lying between them. The chain's CDR3 is CASSEGAVNYGYTF. The CDR3 DNA sequence: TGTGCCAGCAGCGAGGGAGCAGTTAACTATGGCTACACCTTC.

V gene TRBV12-3 or TRBV12-4 combines with J gene TRBJ2-1; D is ambiguous. Trimming pared 6 bases from V and 6 bases from J, leaving 9 bases between. The CDR3 runs 12 residues. The CDR3 DNA reads TGTGCCAGCAGACCATTTAGCAATGAGCAGTTCTTC. Amino acids: CASRPFSNEQFF.

This clone was counted a few times. Here the CDR3 DNA reads TGTGCCAGCAGTGCGCCAACTAGCGGGAGAAGGTCCTACGAGCAGTACTTC. Protein sequence: CASSAPTSGRRSYEQYF. The chain combines TRBV6-2 or TRBV6-3 with TRBJ2-7; 11 bases map to TRBD2. V dropped 5 bases and J dropped 1; count of bases not matched to a gene: 10. CDR3 length: 17 residues. Germline lookup yields CDR1 MNHEY and CDR2 SVGEGT.